Included here is one T cell receptor beta chain sequence, with context. Its antigen is as yet unknown. The PCR was carried out with 60 Vbeta primers and 13 Jbeta primers. Per the original methods: Among the unique TCR beta chains that a later analysis counted, about 81 million in all, roughly 10 million were shared. Profiling relied on immunoSEQ multiplex PCR, and the TCRdb table lists in-frame clones only, not all of them. That table furnishes V, J and clone size, whereas the DNA furnished D and trimming. The profile shows tens of thousands of clones, around 77% of them singletons. The record originates from a study of cytomegalovirus exposure and HLA in healthy donors. Study conclusions and caveats: Analyses of presence and absence presupposed an approximately uniform sequencing depth across donors.

The V end was cut by 6 bases, the J end by 1 base, with 9 bases between. CDR3 size: 14 residues. The germline V gene has CDR1 SNHLY and CDR2 FYNNEI. Participants comprised healthy donors of bone marrow. Sequencing used PBMCs. The sequence derives from a male donor in good health and CMV-seropositive. This chain links TRBV2 with TRBJ2-2; perhaps TRBD2 as D (5 bases). CDR3 coding DNA: TGTGCCAGCAGGAGGGCGGTGAACACCGGGGAGCTGTTTTTT. Amino acid sequence: CASRRAVNTGELFF.